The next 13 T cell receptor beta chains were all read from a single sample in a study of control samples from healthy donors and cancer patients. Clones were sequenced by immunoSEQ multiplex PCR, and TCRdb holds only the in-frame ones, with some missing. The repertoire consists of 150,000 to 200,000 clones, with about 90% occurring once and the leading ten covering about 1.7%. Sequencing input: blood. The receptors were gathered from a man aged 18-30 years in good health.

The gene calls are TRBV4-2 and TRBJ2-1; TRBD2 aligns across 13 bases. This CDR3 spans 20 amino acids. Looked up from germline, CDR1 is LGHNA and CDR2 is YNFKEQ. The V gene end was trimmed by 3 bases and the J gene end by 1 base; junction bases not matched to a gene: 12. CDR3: CASSHPPGLAGSISYNEQFF. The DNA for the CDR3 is TGTGCCAGCAGCCACCCACCGGGACTAGCGGGGTCGATATCCTACAATGAGCAGTTCTTC.

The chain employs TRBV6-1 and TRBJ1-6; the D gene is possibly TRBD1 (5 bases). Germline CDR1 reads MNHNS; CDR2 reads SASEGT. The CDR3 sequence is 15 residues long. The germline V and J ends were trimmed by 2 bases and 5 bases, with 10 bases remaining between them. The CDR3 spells CASSELQVNNSPLHF. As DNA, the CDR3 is TGTGCCAGCAGTGAATTACAGGTTAATAATTCACCCCTCCACTTT.

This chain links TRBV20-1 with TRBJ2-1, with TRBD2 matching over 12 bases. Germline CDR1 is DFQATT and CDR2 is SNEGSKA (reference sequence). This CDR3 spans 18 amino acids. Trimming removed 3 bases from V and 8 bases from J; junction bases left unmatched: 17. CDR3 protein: CSASSPGASGGARDEQFF. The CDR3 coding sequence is TGCAGTGCTAGTTCCCCCGGGGCTAGCGGGGGGGCCAGAGATGAGCAGTTCTTC.

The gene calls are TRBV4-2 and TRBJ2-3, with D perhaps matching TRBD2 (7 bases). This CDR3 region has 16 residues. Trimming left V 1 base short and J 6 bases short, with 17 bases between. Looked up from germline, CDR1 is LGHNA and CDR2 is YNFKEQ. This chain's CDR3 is CASSQGAGAGSDTQYF. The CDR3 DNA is TGTGCCAGCAGCCAAGGGGCGGGGGCCGGTTCCGATACGCAGTATTTT.

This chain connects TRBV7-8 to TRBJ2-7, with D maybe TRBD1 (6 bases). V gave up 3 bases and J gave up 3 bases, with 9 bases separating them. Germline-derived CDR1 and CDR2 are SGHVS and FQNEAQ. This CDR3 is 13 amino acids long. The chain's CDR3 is CASSLTGFYEQYF. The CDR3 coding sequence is TGTGCCAGCAGCTTGACAGGTTTCTACGAGCAGTACTTC.

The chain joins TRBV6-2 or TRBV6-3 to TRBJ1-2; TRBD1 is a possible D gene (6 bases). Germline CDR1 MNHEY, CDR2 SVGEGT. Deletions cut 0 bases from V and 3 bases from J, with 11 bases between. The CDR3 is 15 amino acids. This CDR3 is CASSYSRNRDYGYTF. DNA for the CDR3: TGTGCCAGCAGTTACTCGAGAAACAGGGACTATGGCTACACCTTC.

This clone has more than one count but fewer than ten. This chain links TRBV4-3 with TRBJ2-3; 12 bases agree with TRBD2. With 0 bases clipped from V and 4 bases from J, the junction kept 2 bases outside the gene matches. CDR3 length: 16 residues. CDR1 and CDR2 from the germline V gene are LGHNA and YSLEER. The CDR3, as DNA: TGCGCCAGCAGCCAAGATCTAGCGGGGGGGCCAGATACGCAGTATTTT. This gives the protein CASSQDLAGGPDTQYF.

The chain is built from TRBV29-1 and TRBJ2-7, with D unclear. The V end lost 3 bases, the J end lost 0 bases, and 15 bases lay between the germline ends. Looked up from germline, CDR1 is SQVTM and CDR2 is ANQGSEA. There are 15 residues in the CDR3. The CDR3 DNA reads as TGCAGCGTTGAGGTTCCTACACCTAGCTCCTACGAGCAGTACTTC. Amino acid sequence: CSVEVPTPSSYEQYF.

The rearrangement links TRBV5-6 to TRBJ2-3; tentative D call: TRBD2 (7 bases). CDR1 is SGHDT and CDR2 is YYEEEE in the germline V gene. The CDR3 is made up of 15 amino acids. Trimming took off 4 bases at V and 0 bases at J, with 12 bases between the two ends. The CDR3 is CASSRGGVSTDTQYF. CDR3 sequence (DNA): TGTGCCAGCAGCAGAGGGGGGGTCAGCACAGATACGCAGTATTTT.

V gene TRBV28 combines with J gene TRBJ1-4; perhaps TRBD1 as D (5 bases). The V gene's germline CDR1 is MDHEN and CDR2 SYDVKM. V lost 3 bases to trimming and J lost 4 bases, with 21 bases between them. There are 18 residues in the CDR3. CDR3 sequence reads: CASSLLWGKGQDNEKLFF. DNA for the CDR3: TGTGCCAGCAGTTTGCTGTGGGGGAAAGGGCAAGATAATGAAAAACTGTTTTTT.

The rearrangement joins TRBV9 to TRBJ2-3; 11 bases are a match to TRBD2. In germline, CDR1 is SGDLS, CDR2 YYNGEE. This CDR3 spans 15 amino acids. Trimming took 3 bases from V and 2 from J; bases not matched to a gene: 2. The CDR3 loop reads CASSDSGGATDTQYF. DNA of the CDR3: TGTGCCAGCAGCGATAGCGGGGGGGCCACAGATACGCAGTATTTT.

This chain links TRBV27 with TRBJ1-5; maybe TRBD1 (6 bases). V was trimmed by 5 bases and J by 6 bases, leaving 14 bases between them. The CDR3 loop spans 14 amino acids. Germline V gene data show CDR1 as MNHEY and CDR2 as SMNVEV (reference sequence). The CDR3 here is CASSRRGEFQPQHF. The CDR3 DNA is TGTGCCAGCAGTCGCAGGGGTGAGTTTCAGCCCCAGCATTTT.

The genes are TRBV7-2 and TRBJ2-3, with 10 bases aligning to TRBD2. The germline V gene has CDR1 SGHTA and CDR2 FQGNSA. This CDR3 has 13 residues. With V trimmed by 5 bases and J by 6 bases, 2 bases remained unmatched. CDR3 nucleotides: TGTGCCAGCAGCCAGCGGGGGGGGGATACGCAGTATTTT. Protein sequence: CASSQRGGDTQYF.